What follows are 7 T cell receptor beta chains derived from one specimen sequenced in a study of blood T cell repertoires in COVID-19. TCRdb keeps only in-frame clones here, not all; method: immunoSEQ multiplex PCR. The sample holds some 300,000 clones; 70% to 90% are singletons and the top ten take approximately 14%. Sequencing was done on a sample of peripheral blood. All receptors derive from a woman in her sixties or seventies with COVID-19, enrolled during active disease.

The chain carries TRBV27 and TRBJ1-1, with 7 bases aligning to TRBD1. Germline CDR1 is MNHEY and CDR2 is SMNVEV (reference sequence). CDR3 length: 13 residues. The V segment lost 9 bases and the J segment 7 bases; nucleotides outside the gene matches: 11. As DNA, the CDR3 is TGTGCCAGTAGACAGGGCCTCCTTGTTGAAGCTTTCTTT. Encoded protein: CASRQGLLVEAFF.

V gene TRBV27 combines with J gene TRBJ2-3; 8 positions agree with TRBD2. Per the germline V gene, CDR1 is MNHEY and CDR2 is SMNVEV (reference sequence). The CDR3 is made up of 14 amino acids. With V trimmed by 9 bases and J by 2 bases, 7 bases remained unmatched. This CDR3 reads CASGAAGATDTQYF. The CDR3, as DNA: TGTGCCAGTGGAGCAGCGGGGGCCACAGATACGCAGTATTTT.

This clone is a singleton in its sample. The chain recombines TRBV11-2 with TRBJ2-1, with TRBD2 as a possible D gene (5 bases). The CDR3 is 16 amino acids. Per germline, CDR1 SGHAT and CDR2 FQNNGV. Trimming stripped 1 base from V and 1 base from J, with 11 bases between. The CDR3, as DNA: TGTGCCAGCAGCTTAGGCAGTACTAGATCCTACAATGAGCAGTTCTTC. This encodes CASSLGSTRSYNEQFF.

This clone was observed a single time. The chain links TRBV11-2 to TRBJ1-2, with a tentative D call TRBD1 (5 bases). Germline V gives CDR1 SGHAT, CDR2 FQNNGV. This CDR3 region has 14 residues. The V end was cut by 5 bases, the J end by 7 bases, with 17 bases between. CDR3 DNA: TGTGCCAGCAGCCTAGGGTCAGGGCCGGTTGGCTACACCTTC. Encoded protein: CASSLGSGPVGYTF.

J is TRBJ2-3 and V is TRBV4-3, with 12 bases fitting TRBD2. Trimming at V came to 2 bases and at J to 5 bases, leaving 5 bases not matched to a gene. Looked up from germline, CDR1 is LGHNA and CDR2 is YSLEER. The length of the CDR3 is 16 residues. The CDR3 loop is CASSQRLAGEVDTQYF. In nucleotides, the CDR3 is TGCGCCAGCAGCCAACGACTAGCGGGGGAAGTAGATACGCAGTATTTT.

The rearrangement joins TRBV10-1 to TRBJ2-1, with D hard to call. The CDR3 loop spans 15 amino acids. CDR1 and CDR2 from the germline V gene are WNHNN and SYGVQD (reference sequence). Trimming took off 0 bases at V and 2 bases at J, with 8 bases between the two ends. The CDR3 loop reads CASSESTPAYNEQFF. The CDR3 DNA reads as TGCGCCAGCAGTGAGTCAACTCCTGCCTACAATGAGCAGTTCTTC.

V usage is TRBV18 and J usage is TRBJ1-5; D might be TRBD1 (6 bases). The CDR3 covers 14 residues. V was trimmed by 3 bases and J by 7 bases, leaving 13 bases between them. The germline CDR1 and CDR2 sequences are KGHSH and LQKENI. CDR3 DNA sequence: TGTGCCAGCTCACCCTCCCAGACAGGACAGCCCCAGCATTTT. Residues: CASSPSQTGQPQHF.